This T cell receptor (beta chain) originates from a study of CD8 T cells in ankylosing spondylitis. The CDR3 consists of 13 residues. V shed 2 bases, J shed 4 bases, and the junction held 3 bases outside the gene matches. From germline, CDR1 is DFQATT and CDR2 SNEGSKA (reference sequence). Whole-study findings and limits: Characteristic of ankylosing spondylitis blood, it appeared, was a TCR beta motif comprising eight highly homologous variants. Researchers report that disease-linked clones proved CD8+ and relatively rare in peripheral blood.

This clonotype was detected many times. The antigen is undetermined. Libraries for TCR beta were made by quantitative 5'-RACE with molecular barcodes. From the 5' RACE reads, TCRdb called clonotypes with MiXCR, one entry per CDR3 protein. The sample yields 330,000 or so distinct CDR3 sequences, around 7.6% seen once. The chain carries TRBV20-1 and TRBJ1-2, with 8 bases aligning to TRBD1. This clonotype originated in a male donor with ankylosing spondylitis. Sequencing was done on a sample of blood, either unsorted or a sorted T cell fraction (not recorded which). CDR3 sequence (DNA): TGCAGTGCTAGAAGGACAGGGAGCTATGGCTACACCTTC. This encodes CSARRTGSYGYTF.